This T cell receptor (beta chain) was sequenced during a study of neurological immune-mediated disorders. Germline loops: CDR1 LNHNV, CDR2 YYDKDF (reference sequence). Losses at the gene ends were 1 base for V and 5 bases for J; bases not matched to a gene: 2. The length of the CDR3 is 15 residues. MiXCR, run by TCRdb on the 5' RACE reads, gives a single entry per CDR3 protein. The sample records roughly 80,000 distinct CDR3 sequences, approximately 9.4% being singletons. The table lists this clonotype with many counts. The rearrangement uses TRBV15 and TRBJ2-5; TRBD2 matches at 12 bases. This receptor was identified in a man aged 50 to 59 in good health. Material for sequencing was PBMCs. The CDR3 reads CATSRATSGSETQYF. CDR3 sequence (DNA): TGTGCCACCAGCAGAGCGACTAGCGGGAGTGAGACCCAGTACTTC.